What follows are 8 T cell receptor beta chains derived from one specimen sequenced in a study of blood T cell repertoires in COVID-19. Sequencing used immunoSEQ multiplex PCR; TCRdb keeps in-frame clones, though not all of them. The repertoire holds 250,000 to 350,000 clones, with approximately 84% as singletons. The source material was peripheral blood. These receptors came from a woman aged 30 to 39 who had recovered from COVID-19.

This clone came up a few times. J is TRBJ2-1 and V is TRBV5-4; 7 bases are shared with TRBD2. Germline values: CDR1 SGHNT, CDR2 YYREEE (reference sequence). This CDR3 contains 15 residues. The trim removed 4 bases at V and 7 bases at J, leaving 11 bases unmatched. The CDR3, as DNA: TGTGCCAGCAGCACCGGGACTACGATGCAGAATGAGCAGTTCTTC. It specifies CASSTGTTMQNEQFF.

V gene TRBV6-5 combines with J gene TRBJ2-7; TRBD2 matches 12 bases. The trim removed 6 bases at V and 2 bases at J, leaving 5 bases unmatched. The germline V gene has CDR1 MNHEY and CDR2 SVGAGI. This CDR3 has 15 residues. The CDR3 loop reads CASSAGLAGAYEQYF. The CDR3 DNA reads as TGTGCCAGCAGCGCGGGACTAGCGGGCGCCTACGAGCAGTACTTC.

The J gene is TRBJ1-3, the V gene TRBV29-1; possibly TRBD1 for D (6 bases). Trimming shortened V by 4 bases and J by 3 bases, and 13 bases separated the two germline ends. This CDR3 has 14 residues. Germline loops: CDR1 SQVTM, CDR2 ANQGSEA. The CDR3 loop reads CSVAPRGLGNTIYF. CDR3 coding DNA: TGCAGCGTTGCCCCCAGGGGCCTTGGAAACACCATATATTTT. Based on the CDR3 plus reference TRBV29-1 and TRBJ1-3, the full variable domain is SAVISQKPSRDICQRGTSLTIQCQVDSQVTMMFWYRQQPGQSLTLIATANQGSEATYESGFVIDKFPISRPNLTFSTLTVSNMSPEDSSIYLCSVAPRGLGNTIYFGEGSWLTVV.

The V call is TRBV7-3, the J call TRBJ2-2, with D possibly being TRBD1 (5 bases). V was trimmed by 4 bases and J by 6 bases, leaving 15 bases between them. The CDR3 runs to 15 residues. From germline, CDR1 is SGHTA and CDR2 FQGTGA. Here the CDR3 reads CASSSSQGGAGELFF. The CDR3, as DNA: TGTGCCAGCAGCTCCTCTCAGGGTGGGGCCGGGGAGCTGTTTTTT.

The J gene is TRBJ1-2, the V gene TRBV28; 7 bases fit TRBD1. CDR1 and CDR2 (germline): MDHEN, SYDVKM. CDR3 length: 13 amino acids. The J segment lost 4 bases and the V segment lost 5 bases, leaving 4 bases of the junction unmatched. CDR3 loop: CASSRGQTYGYTF. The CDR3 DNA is TGTGCCAGCAGTCGGGGACAGACCTATGGCTACACCTTC.

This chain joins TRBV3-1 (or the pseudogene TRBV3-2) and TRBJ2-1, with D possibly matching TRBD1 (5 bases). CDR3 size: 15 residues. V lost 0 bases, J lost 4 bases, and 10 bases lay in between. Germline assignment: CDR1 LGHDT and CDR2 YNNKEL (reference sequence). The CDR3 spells CASSQEGPPYNEQFF. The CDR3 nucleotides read TGTGCCAGCAGCCAAGAGGGGCCACCGTACAATGAGCAGTTCTTC.

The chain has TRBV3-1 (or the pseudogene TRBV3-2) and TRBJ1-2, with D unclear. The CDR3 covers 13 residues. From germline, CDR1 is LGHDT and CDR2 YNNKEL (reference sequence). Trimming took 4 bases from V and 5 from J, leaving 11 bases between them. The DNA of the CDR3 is TGTGCCAGCAGCCCCGGTTCGGGGTATGGCTACACCTTC. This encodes CASSPGSGYGYTF.

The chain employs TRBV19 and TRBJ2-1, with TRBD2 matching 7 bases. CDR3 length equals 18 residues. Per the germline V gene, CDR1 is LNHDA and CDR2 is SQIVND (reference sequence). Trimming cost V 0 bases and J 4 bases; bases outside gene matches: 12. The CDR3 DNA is TGTGCCAGTAGTATAGATTCCCGAAGCGGGATTAAGTACAATGAGCAGTTCTTC. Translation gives CASSIDSRSGIKYNEQFF.